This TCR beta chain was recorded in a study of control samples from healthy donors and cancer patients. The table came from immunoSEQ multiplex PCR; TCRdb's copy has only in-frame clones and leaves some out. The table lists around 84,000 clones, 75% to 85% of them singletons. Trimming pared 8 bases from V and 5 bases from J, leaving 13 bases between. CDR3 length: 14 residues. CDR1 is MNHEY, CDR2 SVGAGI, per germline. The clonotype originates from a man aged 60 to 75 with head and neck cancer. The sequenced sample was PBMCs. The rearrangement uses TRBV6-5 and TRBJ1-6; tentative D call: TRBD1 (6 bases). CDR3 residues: CASAAGGDNSPLHF. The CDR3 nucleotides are TGTGCCAGCGCGGCGGGGGGCGATAATTCACCCCTCCACTTT.